This paragraph reports one T cell receptor beta chain. What it binds is not known. V dropped 1 base and J dropped 4 bases, with 7 bases sitting between them. CDR3 length equals 14 residues. Germline-derived CDR1 and CDR2 are MGHRA and YSYEKL. This entry belongs to a study of T cell responses to AZD1222 COVID-19 vaccine. Study-wide findings and caveats: Possibly, clonal diversity was underestimated; donors were largely white British and included more females.

Using immunoSEQ multiplex PCR, the repertoire was profiled, and TCRdb retains in-frame clones only, with some absent. The table shows around 200,000 clones, with approximately 86% occurring only once. The material was peripheral blood, obtained on day 0 of AZD1222 vaccination. The origin of this receptor is an adult in good health. This rearrangement joins TRBV4-1 to TRBJ2-2; D unresolved. Here the CDR3 reads CASSQVQTTGELFF. For the CDR3, the DNA is TGCGCCAGCAGCCAAGTTCAGACCACCGGGGAGCTGTTTTTT.